This TCR beta chain was retrieved from a study of blood T cell repertoires in COVID-19. Whole-study context: Sample material is recorded as cDNA or gDNA derived from T cells, B-cell-depleted T cells, or PBMCs.

Generated by immunoSEQ multiplex PCR, the TCRdb table keeps only in-frame clones and is missing some. The data contain 400,000 to 550,000 clones, around nine tenths of them singletons. Per germline, CDR1 KGHDR and CDR2 SFDVKD. The CDR3 runs to 14 residues. Trimming took 9 bases from V and 5 from J, leaving 18 bases between them. The genes are TRBV24-1 and TRBJ2-5, with no clear D. Sequenced input: PBMCs or T cells enriched from blood (not recorded which). The receptor's source is a woman aged 18-30 years with acute COVID-19. The CDR3 region is CATAPSNGVETQYF. The CDR3 nucleotides are TGTGCCACCGCCCCCAGTAACGGAGTGGAGACCCAGTACTTC.